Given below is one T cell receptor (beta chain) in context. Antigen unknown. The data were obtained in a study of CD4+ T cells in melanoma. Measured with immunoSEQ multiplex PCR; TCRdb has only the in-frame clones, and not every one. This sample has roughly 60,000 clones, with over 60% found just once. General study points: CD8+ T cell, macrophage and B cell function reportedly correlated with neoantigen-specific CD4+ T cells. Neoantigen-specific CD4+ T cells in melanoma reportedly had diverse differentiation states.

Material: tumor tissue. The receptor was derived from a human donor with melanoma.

CDR3 sequence (DNA): TGTGCCAGTAAAGTAGTCGGGGGCAATCAGCCCCAGCATTTT. Translating it yields CASKVVGGNQPQHF. V and J are TRBV19 and TRBJ1-5, with no clear D. The CDR3 runs to 14 residues. The V end was cut by 7 bases, the J end by 2 bases, with 12 bases between. Germline V gene data show CDR1 as LNHDA and CDR2 as SQIVND (reference sequence).